These 21 T cell receptor beta chains were sequenced from one sample in a study of response to subunit inactivated influenza vaccine. Using its own MiXCR run on the RT-PCR reads, TCRdb lists one record per CDR3 protein. Of 150,000 to 200,000 distinct CDR3 sequences in the sample, about 10% were seen once. The sequences come from non-naive T cells sorted from PBMCs, collected on the day of vaccination. All receptors come from a man over 45 who received an inactivated influenza vaccine.

This clonotype occurred many times. The chain joins TRBV6-2 or TRBV6-3 to TRBJ1-2; D is unclear. Germline values: CDR1 MNHEY, CDR2 SVGEGT. The CDR3 length is 14 residues. The ends were cut back, 5 bases at V and 2 bases at J, with 12 bases in the middle. The CDR3 protein is CASSQTPVNYGYTF. The CDR3 DNA reads as TGTGCCAGCAGTCAGACACCAGTGAACTATGGCTACACCTTC.

This clonotype was observed a few times. J is TRBJ2-7 and V is TRBV19, with TRBD1 as a possible D gene (6 bases). Trimming removed 3 bases from V and 1 base from J, with 10 bases in between. The length of the CDR3 is 14 residues. Germline loops: CDR1 LNHDA, CDR2 SQIVND (reference sequence). The CDR3 DNA reads as TGTGCCAGTAGTATCATGACAGGATCCTACGAGCAGTACTTC. Protein sequence: CASSIMTGSYEQYF.

This clonotype has at least ten counts. The chain employs TRBV28 and TRBJ1-5; D ambiguous. The CDR3 is 11 residues long. The V end lost 3 bases, the J end lost 5 bases, and 2 bases lay between the germline ends. Per the germline V gene, CDR1 is MDHEN and CDR2 is SYDVKM. CDR3 amino acids: CASSLHQPQHF. The CDR3 nucleotides read TGTGCCAGCAGTTTGCATCAGCCCCAGCATTTT.

This rearrangement joins TRBV7-2 to TRBJ1-4, with no clear D. Germline V CDR1 and CDR2: SGHTA, FQGNSA. The CDR3 contains 16 residues. The V end was cut by 6 bases, the J end by 0 bases, with 14 bases between. CDR3 sequence reads: CASSLNRHPTNEKLFF. The CDR3 nucleotides read TGTGCCAGCAGTCTAAACAGACATCCAACTAATGAAAAACTGTTTTTT.

Concerning this clonotype: A much larger clone is a single base away; this may be a read error. V gene TRBV7-9 combines with J gene TRBJ1-1, with D perhaps TRBD1 (5 bases). Germline CDR1 reads SEHNR; CDR2 reads FQNEAQ (reference sequence). The CDR3 runs to 14 residues. The CDR3 is CASSLSGVNTQAFF. CDR3 bases: TGTGCCAGCAGCTTATCGGGGGTGAACACTCAAGCTTTCTTT.

A few counts support this clonotype. The chain is built from TRBV7-3 and TRBJ2-1; 14 nucleotides agree with TRBD2. V was pared by 2 bases and J by 6 bases, with 3 bases of the junction left unmatched. Per the germline V gene, CDR1 is SGHTA and CDR2 is FQGTGA. There are 16 residues in the CDR3. The CDR3 DNA reads as TGTGCCAGCAGCTTAGAGGGGACTAGCGGGAGCAATGAGCAGTTCTTC. It is translated as CASSLEGTSGSNEQFF.

The CDR3 DNA is TGTGCCAGCAGTGAAGGTATAGGGAGTAACACCGGGGAGCTGTTTTTT. Translating gives CASSEGIGSNTGELFF. The chain recombines TRBV6-1 with TRBJ2-2; the D gene is possibly TRBD2 (5 bases). This CDR3 region has 16 residues. Germline CDR1 reads MNHNS; CDR2 reads SASEGT. V was shortened by 1 base and J by 2 bases, with 11 bases between the two germline ends.

This clonotype was counted only a few times. V gene TRBV20-1 combines with J gene TRBJ1-2; a possible D gene is TRBD1 (6 bases). The ends were cut back, 2 bases at V and 3 bases at J, with 7 bases in the middle. This CDR3 region has 12 residues. In germline, CDR1 is DFQATT, CDR2 SNEGSKA (reference sequence). The chain's CDR3 is CSARNRDYGYTF. CDR3 coding DNA: TGCAGTGCTAGAAACAGGGACTATGGCTACACCTTC.

This chain links TRBV2 with TRBJ2-5; 7 nucleotides line up with TRBD1. Germline loops: CDR1 SNHLY, CDR2 FYNNEI. V gave up 7 bases and J gave up 5 bases; unmatched junction bases: 13. The CDR3 is made up of 15 amino acids. The CDR3 sequence is CASTRTAGGWETQYF. The DNA for the CDR3 is TGTGCCAGCACCCGGACGGCAGGGGGATGGGAGACCCAGTACTTC.

This clonotype was recorded many times. The rearrangement uses TRBV5-4 and TRBJ1-6; 7 bases map to TRBD1. CDR3 length: 16 residues. The ends lost 4 bases at V and 6 bases at J; junction bases unmatched: 10. Germline V gene lookup returns CDR1 SGHNT and CDR2 YYREEE (reference sequence). The CDR3 protein is CASSRSGQSLNSPLHF. Here the CDR3 DNA reads TGTGCCAGCAGCCGATCGGGACAGAGTCTTAATTCACCCCTCCACTTT.

In its sample, this clonotype was seen many times. CDR3 bases: TGCGCCAGCAGCCGGGCCACTAGCGGGAGTAAGGATGAGCAGTTCTTC. Translated: CASSRATSGSKDEQFF. This chain links TRBV4-3 with TRBJ2-1, with 11 bases lining up with TRBD2. CDR1 is LGHNA and CDR2 is YSLEER in the germline V gene. V trimming: 4 bases; J trimming: 8 bases; junction bases outside the gene matches: 10. This CDR3 is 16 amino acids long.

The V gene is TRBV12-3 or TRBV12-4, the J gene TRBJ1-5, with D unclear. V lost 6 bases and J lost 9, with 12 bases in between. The CDR3 is 12 residues long. CDR3 nucleotide sequence: TGTGCCAGCAGCCTAATGTGGTCGCCCCAGCATTTT. This sequence encodes CASSLMWSPQHF.

Notes on this clonotype: Being one base from a much bigger clone, this may be a read error. The rearrangement uses TRBV12-3 or TRBV12-4 and TRBJ1-1; D not resolved. V was shortened by 2 bases and J by 5 bases, with 12 bases between the two germline ends. The CDR3 consists of 14 residues. The CDR3 DNA follows: TGTGCCAGCAGTTTACGGCCCCCGGAGACTGAAGCTTTCTTT. It translates to CASSLRPPETEAFF.

This clonotype was seen a handful of times. The V call is TRBV20-1, the J call TRBJ2-7; 13 nucleotides match TRBD2. Trimming at V came to 6 bases and at J to 3 bases, leaving 8 bases not matched to a gene. The CDR3 has 15 residues. Germline lookup yields CDR1 DFQATT and CDR2 SNEGSKA (reference sequence). The CDR3 sequence is CSAPLLAGGVYEQYF. CDR3 DNA: TGCAGTGCCCCACTACTAGCGGGGGGGGTCTACGAGCAGTACTTC.

This chain connects TRBV12-5 to TRBJ1-1; D may be TRBD1 (6 bases). Trimming pared 6 bases from V and 0 bases from J, leaving 11 bases between. From germline, CDR1 is LGHNT and CDR2 FRNRAP. CDR3 size: 14 residues. The CDR3 nucleotides are TGTGCTAGTGGCCCAGGGGATGTGAACACTGAAGCTTTCTTT. This translates into CASGPGDVNTEAFF.

This clonotype was recorded only once. A read error may account for a junction end that differs from germline. This sequence joins TRBV7-2 and TRBJ2-1; 11 bases are shared with TRBD2. Germline assignment: CDR1 SGHTA and CDR2 FQGNSA. CDR3 size: 14 residues. DNA of the CDR3: TGTGCCGGCAGCTTAGGGACTAGCGGCAATGAGCAGTTCTTC. Protein product: CAGSLGTSGNEQFF.

The CDR3 DNA is TGCGCCAGCAGCTTGGGGGTAGCGGGGCCCGCGTTTGATACGCAGTATTTT. Protein sequence: CASSLGVAGPAFDTQYF. The genes are TRBV5-1 and TRBJ2-3, with 8 bases that match TRBD2. The CDR3 runs 17 residues. Germline trimming cut 0 bases from V and 6 bases from J; bases unmatched to any gene: 12. Germline CDR1 reads SGHRS; CDR2 reads YFSETQ.

This clonotype was seen a handful of times. The chain links TRBV4-1 to TRBJ2-3, with 7 bases fitting TRBD2. The CDR3 totals 15 residues. The V and J ends lost 4 bases and 1 base, in that order; junction bases with no gene match: 5. Germline V lookup: CDR1 MGHRA, CDR2 YSYEKL. The DNA of the CDR3 is TGCGCCAGCAGCCCGACTAGCCCGGGCACAGATACGCAGTATTTT. This gives the protein CASSPTSPGTDTQYF.

In its sample, this clonotype was seen a few times. The rearrangement links TRBV2 to TRBJ2-1; 13 bases are shared with TRBD2. The CDR3 extends over 15 amino acids. Germline lookup yields CDR1 SNHLY and CDR2 FYNNEI. V was pared by 4 bases and J by 9 bases, with 6 bases of the junction left unmatched. DNA of the CDR3: TGTGCCAGCAGTGGGACTAGCGGGAGAGATAGTGAGCAGTTCTTC. This gives the protein CASSGTSGRDSEQFF.

The chain carries TRBV7-6 and TRBJ1-6, with 7 bases fitting TRBD1. The germline gives CDR1 SGHVS, CDR2 FNYEAQ. The CDR3 has 15 amino acids. Germline trimming cut 1 base from V and 10 bases from J; bases unmatched to any gene: 7. CDR3 loop: CASSLGRGGRSPLHF. The CDR3 bases are TGTGCCAGCAGCTTAGGCAGGGGGGGGAGGTCACCCCTCCACTTT.

This clonotype was seen repeatedly, ten times or more. The V call is TRBV2, the J call TRBJ1-5; unclear D gene. Germline CDR1 SNHLY, CDR2 FYNNEI. CDR3 length equals 16 residues. V was pared by 3 bases and J by 2 bases, with 14 bases between. The DNA for the CDR3 is TGTGCCAGCAGTGAGGGTTGGGGTTGGGGCAATCAGCCCCAGCATTTT. It translates to CASSEGWGWGNQPQHF.